The T cell receptor beta chain described here comes from a study of cytomegalovirus exposure and HLA in healthy donors (dated by TCRdb to 2016 to 2017). Looking at the study overall: In an earlier analysis of 550 to 750 of the donors, 250 to 350 Gb of sequence data and approximately 120 million unique TCR beta sequences from roughly 200 million T cells were reported. A later analysis re-examined previously published TCR beta repertoires from around 670 donors and added high-resolution HLA genotyping to investigate patterns of TCR occurrence. The number of donors typed differed by locus, with roughly 620-630 for A, B, C, DRB1 and DQB1, around 560 for DQA1, approximately 580 for DPA1, and some 440 for DPB1. Every repertoire in the discovery cohort had been generated on one and the same sequencing platform. The study profiled the T cell repertoires of under 850 subjects by immunosequencing and related them to cytomegalovirus serostatus. The study combined high-throughput TCR immunosequencing, statistical association of individual TCRs with disease status, and machine learning to predict cytomegalovirus infection status. Alongside the repertoire data, information on donor age, sex, ethnicity and CMV serostatus was compiled. In an earlier analysis of 550 to 700 of the donors, high-throughput TCR beta sequencing was used to judge whether each TCR beta V gene segment behaved as functional or pseudogenic. The later analysis used no new phenotypic data to find candidate immune exposures, relying instead on TCR beta sequences and their occurrence across donors. HLA typing covered class I and class II loci at four-digit resolution. Approximately 330 gigabases of sequencing data and around 80 million unique TCR sequences made up an early release that covered approximately 620 HLA-typed donors. A later genetic analysis used genome-wide SNP genotypes for about 60% of the roughly 700 donors, treating that subset as a discovery cohort. On average, 235,054 unique TCR beta nucleotide sequences were sequenced per donor among 398 genotyped donors of the cohort, with 15% to 20% of those sequences being non-productive. The study aimed to test whether signatures of past pathogen exposure could be identified by cataloging public T cell receptors. A separate validation cohort of more than 100 different subjects was used in addition to the roughly 670-subject first cohort. Among the roughly 430 genotyped donors, around 81% belonged to the genetic ancestry cluster associated with self-reported Caucasian donors. Roughly five DR-DQ haplotypes were treated as single units for association and clustering because of strong linkage in the cohort. General findings and caveats noted by the study authors: Correlated functional status among segregating V segments might be attributable to linkage disequilibrium, but an unknown experimental factor could not be ruled out. Because HLA typing was unavailable for some donors at each locus, only the typed subset was used in association tests. When HLA alleles, especially DR and DQ, strongly co-occurred, attributing TCR associations to individual alleles was difficult. Compared with the roughly 600-donor mean, donors in an Asian-associated ancestry cluster had fewer N-insertions in productive TCRs, according to a later genetic analysis. In a later genetic analysis, a missense DCLRE1C variant was associated with V-gene and J-gene trimming of TCR beta chains, and the association was replicated in an independent cohort. The study listed 164 TCR beta chains as associated with cytomegalovirus. The 87-base-pair reads could not distinguish some IMGT-functional V segments, including TRBV6-2 and TRBV6-3, so those segments were excluded. The only immune exposure information available for the cohort was CMV serostatus. The presence/absence analyses assumed that sequencing depth was roughly uniform across donors, and that assumption may not be true. Cytomegalovirus status was reported to be diagnosed by the classifier with high specificity and sensitivity in both the original and validation cohorts. A later analysis found that HLA-associated TCR beta chains were more clonally expanded and had lower generation probabilities than equally common non-associated chains. According to a later analysis, most CMV-associated TCR beta chains appeared to be HLA-restricted, and the HLA associations seemed to be driven largely by CMV exposure. In a later analysis, 15,000 to 20,000 TCR beta sequences were associated with specific HLA alleles at a false discovery rate of 0.05. A few of the identified cytomegalovirus-associated TCR beta chains were confirmed in vitro to be specific for cytomegalovirus antigens. A further reported finding was that TCR beta sequences accurately predicted the HLA-A and HLA-B alleles for most subjects in the first cohort. This cohort had only TCR beta chains sequenced, and the lack of alpha or paired-chain data limited which features could be detected. In an earlier analysis of approximately 590 of the donors, most TCR beta V segments were observed in productive rearrangements about 87% or about 30% of the time, broadly matching IMGT annotations. Several of the top co-occurrence clusters appeared to be linked to parvovirus B19, influenza, CMV and Epstein-Barr virus, according to a later analysis. A group of highly shared sequence variants was considered likely to be a technical artifact of the sequencing pipeline. A later analysis found that TCR association rates varied across HLA loci, with DRB1 alleles showing the most associated TCRs and HLA-C alleles the fewest. The authors suggested that the approach could potentially be extended to other disease states and immunological phenotypes. While some public TCRs were present in many individuals, most TCR sequences turned up only very rarely across donors. The earlier analysis of almost 600 of the donors excluded some 15 rarely observed V segments, including chromosome 9 orphons, because counts were too low.

Comments on this clone: No cognate antigen has been identified for it. One base away there is no much larger clone; base qualities are not given.

In total, 600 or so healthy bone marrow donors made up the cohort. All cohort members were sampled while nominally healthy, although unrecorded immune exposures were likely present. The donor was CMV seronegative and was included in the group of 352 seronegative cohort members. Each donor provided a peripheral blood sample, and peripheral blood mononuclear cells were used for TCR beta sequencing. The Qiagen DNeasy Blood Extraction Kit was used to extract genomic DNA from the blood cell samples. The receptor library was made with the immunoSEQ multiplex PCR assay. A mixture of 60 forward primers for TCR Vbeta segments and 13 reverse primers for TCR Jbeta segments was used in the multiplex PCR. A multiplex PCR assay on genomic DNA amplified the CDR3 region of rearranged TCR beta genes. The amplified TCR beta libraries were sequenced on the Illumina HiSeq System as 87-base-pair reads. The paper's processing steps were these. A later analysis counted about 82 million unique TCR beta chains across the 550 to 750 repertoires, and roughly 9.9 million of these chains were shared by at least two donors. Raw reads were error-corrected and collapsed into unique sequences with a nearest-neighbor algorithm that merged closely related sequences to remove PCR and sequencing errors. V, D and J gene segments were assigned by aligning CDR3 sequences to IMGT reference sequences. For a sequence to be retained, at least a six-nucleotide match to both a V gene segment and a J gene segment was required. A rearrangement was called productive if the CDR3 had no stop codons and remained in frame with V and J, and every other rearrangement was called non-productive. CDR3 was defined according to IMGT convention as the region running from the second conserved V-encoded cysteine to the conserved J-encoded phenylalanine. The earlier analysis of about 590 of the donors excluded sequences that lacked an unambiguous match to a single V gene segment. In an earlier analysis of 587 of the donors, V segments were called functional above 56.7% productive rearrangements and were called segregating when the between-donor standard deviation exceeded 5%. A statistical classification framework was developed to diagnose cytomegalovirus status using the catalog of TCR beta chain sequences. In a later analysis, TCR nucleotide sequences were compared against IMGT/GENE-DB human TR gene sequences so that V and J genes could be assigned. A later analysis assigned CDR3 sequences and most-parsimonious VDJ recombination scenarios with the TCRdist pipeline. In a later analysis, each TCR beta chain was defined by its CDR3 amino acid sequence together with its V-gene family, and reads without a unique V-gene family were excluded. To address suspected cross-contamination and a sequencing artifact, a later analysis removed over 500 highly shared, low-generation-probability nucleotide sequences. In a later analysis, a clonal expansion index was calculated for each public chain from normalized within-repertoire ranks of inferred template counts. In a later analysis, generation probabilities were computed with a VDJ recombination model fitted to out-of-frame rearrangements, and the resulting probabilities were checked against IGoR. In a later analysis, TCR-TCR, TCR-HLA and TCR-CMV co-occurrence was scored with hypergeometric tests, and a repertoire-size bias correction was applied to TCR pairs. False discovery rates were estimated in a later analysis by permuting HLA or CMV assignments 20 times. A later analysis grouped co-occurring TCRs with DBSCAN, adding TCRdist sequence similarity when clustering within HLA-allele-positive subsets. For co-occurrence clustering, repertoires with fewer than 30,000 or more than 120,000 public chains were excluded, along with about five repertoires with anomalous nucleotide sharing. The table was pulled from immuneACCESS by TCRdb, which kept in-frame rearrangements only. Such tables lose some clones; where checked, under half of the loss comes from unresolved V genes, and the rest has no known cause. V and J calls and clone size are copied from that table; D and trimming were computed from the DNA. In this sample the table shows 150,000 to 200,000 clones, about 88% of which occur a single time. 0.2% to 0.3% of the sample is held by the ten biggest clonotypes.

V is pared back by 2 bases and J by 6 bases, with 8 bases lying between the germline termini. The CDR3, cysteine through phenylalanine, is 12 amino acids long. Just the 36-base CDR3 DNA is kept, in frame starting at base 1. Via the germline V gene, CDR1 is MNHNS and CDR2 SASEGT. This clonotype was sampled from a girl under three years old in good health and CMV-seronegative. The specimen sequenced was PBMCs. In this chain, TRBV6-1 is recombined with TRBJ2-7, with the D segment identity uncertain. The CDR3 corresponds to CASSEFSCEQYF. The sequenced DNA: TGTGCCAGCAGTGAATTCAGTTGCGAGCAGTACTTC.